The 10 T cell receptor beta chains in this list originate from one sample, sequenced in a study of blood T cell repertoires in COVID-19. Generated by immunoSEQ multiplex PCR, the TCRdb table keeps only in-frame clones and is missing some. In the table there are approximately 300,000 clones, roughly 86% of which are singletons. The sequencing input was peripheral blood. These receptors were obtained from a woman aged 25 to 39 with COVID-19, enrolled during active disease.

This chain joins TRBV6-5 and TRBJ1-2; 7 positions agree with TRBD1. With V trimmed by 7 bases and J by 4 bases, 9 bases remained unmatched. This CDR3 is built from 14 residues. The germline V gene has CDR1 MNHEY and CDR2 SVGAGI. The CDR3 here is CASTSDRFGYGYTF. The CDR3 DNA reads TGTGCCAGCACCTCGGACAGGTTCGGCTATGGCTACACCTTC.

V and J are TRBV27 and TRBJ2-7; 12 nucleotides agree with TRBD2. V was pared by 6 bases and J by 5 bases, with 5 bases of the junction left unmatched. The length of the CDR3 is 14 residues. Germline values: CDR1 MNHEY, CDR2 SMNVEV (reference sequence). The CDR3 nucleotides read TGTGCCAGCAGCCAGACTAGCGGGGGCGACGAGCAGTACTTC. It yields the protein CASSQTSGGDEQYF.

V and J are TRBV7-8 and TRBJ2-3; TRBD2 matches 8 bases. V lost 0 bases and J lost 2; bases outside the gene matches: 4. The CDR3 covers 16 residues. Germline CDR1 reads SGHVS; CDR2 reads FQNEAQ. For the CDR3, the DNA is TGTGCCAGCAGCTTAGCCGGGGGGGGCGTCACAGATACGCAGTATTTT. Translated, it gives CASSLAGGGVTDTQYF.

Here the CDR3 DNA reads TGTGCCAGTAGTATAGCCGCGACAGGGGAAGGCTACACCTTC. This encodes CASSIAATGEGYTF. This chain links TRBV19 with TRBJ1-2; 8 nucleotides line up with TRBD1. The CDR3 covers 14 residues. The V gene's germline CDR1 is LNHDA and CDR2 SQIVND (reference sequence). J gave up 8 bases and V 1 base, and 6 bases lay outside the gene matches. The complete variable domain, with remaining parts taken from reference TRBV19 and TRBJ1-2, reads DGGITQSPKYLFRKEGQNVTLSCEQNLNHDAMYWYRQDPGQGLRLIYYSQIVNDFQKGDIAEGYSVSREKKESFPLTVTSAQKNPTAFYLCASSIAATGEGYTFGSGTRLTVV.

The genes are TRBV19 and TRBJ1-2; TRBD1 matches 7 bases. The CDR3 loop spans 15 amino acids. The V gene end was trimmed by 8 bases and the J gene end by 2 bases; junction bases not matched to a gene: 11. Per the germline V gene, CDR1 is LNHDA and CDR2 is SQIVND (reference sequence). The CDR3 DNA reads as TGTGCCAGTCAGTATTGGGACAGTTGGAACTATGGCTACACCTTC. It encodes CASQYWDSWNYGYTF. Based on the CDR3 plus reference TRBV19 and TRBJ1-2, the full variable domain is DGGITQSPKYLFRKEGQNVTLSCEQNLNHDAMYWYRQDPGQGLRLIYYSQIVNDFQKGDIAEGYSVSREKKESFPLTVTSAQKNPTAFYLCASQYWDSWNYGYTFGSGTRLTVV.

The CDR3: CASSHGTGGREEQFF. CDR3 bases: TGCGCCAGCAGCCATGGTACAGGGGGAAGGGAAGAGCAGTTCTTC. The chain joins TRBV4-3 to TRBJ2-1, with TRBD1 identical over 8 bases. CDR3 size: 15 residues. After removal of 3 bases from V and 10 bases from J, the junction contained 11 bases not matched to a gene. Germline CDR1 is LGHNA and CDR2 is YSLEER.

This sequence joins TRBV2 and TRBJ1-5; 8 nucleotides align to TRBD1. The CDR3 is 15 residues long. The V and J ends lost 6 bases and 3 bases, in that order; junction bases with no gene match: 7. Germline CDR1 reads SNHLY; CDR2 reads FYNNEI. CDR3 loop: CASSVQGADNQPQHF. CDR3 sequence (DNA): TGTGCCAGCAGCGTCCAGGGGGCGGACAATCAGCCCCAGCATTTT.

This clone was counted once. The chain employs TRBV2 and TRBJ2-7, with TRBD2 as a possible D gene (6 bases). Trimming stripped 6 bases from V and 1 base from J, with 10 bases between. Germline assignment: CDR1 SNHLY and CDR2 FYNNEI. This CDR3 spans 13 amino acids. CDR3: CASRGGVSYEQYV. The CDR3 DNA follows: TGTGCCAGCAGGGGGGGAGTTTCCTACGAGCAGTACGTC.

The chain couples TRBV5-5 to TRBJ2-1; 12 bases are shared with TRBD2. This CDR3 region has 18 residues. V shed 6 bases, J shed 6 bases, and the junction held 16 bases outside the gene matches. Per germline, CDR1 SGHKS and CDR2 YYEKEE (reference sequence). CDR3 loop: CASTGSPSGGAVLNEQFF. CDR3 in DNA: TGTGCCAGCACCGGGAGCCCTAGCGGGGGGGCGGTCCTCAATGAGCAGTTCTTC.

V usage is TRBV19 and J usage is TRBJ1-4, with 8 positions matching TRBD1. V gave up 6 bases and J gave up 7 bases; unmatched junction bases: 13. The CDR3 is 16 residues long. The V gene's germline CDR1 is LNHDA and CDR2 SQIVND (reference sequence). The CDR3 nucleotides are TGTGCCAGTAGAAAATCCTCAGGGGGCGAAGGTGAAAAACTGTTTTTT. This sequence encodes CASRKSSGGEGEKLFF.